A single sample is the source of the 30 T cell receptor beta chains below, sequenced in a study of cytomegalovirus exposure and HLA in healthy donors. The PCR used 60 Vbeta and 13 Jbeta primers. Sequencing used immunoSEQ multiplex PCR; TCRdb keeps in-frame clones, though not all of them. The sample data list fewer than 85,000 clones. The sequencing input was PBMCs. The receptors originated from a female donor in good health and CMV-seropositive.

The chain recombines TRBV9 with TRBJ2-1, with 8 bases identical to TRBD2. This CDR3 is 15 amino acids long. In germline, CDR1 is SGDLS, CDR2 YYNGEE. Germline trimming cut 0 bases from V and 8 bases from J; bases unmatched to any gene: 7. The CDR3 DNA is TGTGCCAGCAGCGTAGGGATAGCGGGGAACCATGAGCAGTTCTTC. Translated: CASSVGIAGNHEQFF.

The chain employs TRBV27 and TRBJ2-3, with 9 bases that match TRBD2. CDR1 and CDR2 from the germline V gene are MNHEY and SMNVEV (reference sequence). This CDR3 has 16 amino acids. The trim removed 6 bases at V and 4 bases at J, leaving 11 bases unmatched. CDR3 sequence (DNA): TGTGCCAGCAGATCTCCCCGGGGACTAGCCTCAGATACGCAGTATTTT. Translating gives CASRSPRGLASDTQYF.

The rearrangement uses TRBV5-8 and TRBJ2-3; 7 bases are a match to TRBD1. The germline gives CDR1 SGHTS, CDR2 YDEGEE. The CDR3 loop spans 15 amino acids. Trimming cost V 7 bases and J 2 bases; bases outside gene matches: 10. The CDR3 loop is CASATGARNTDTQYF. The CDR3, as DNA: TGTGCCAGCGCAACAGGGGCGCGGAACACAGATACGCAGTATTTT.

The V and J genes are TRBV11-3 and TRBJ2-3; possibly TRBD2 for D (6 bases). This CDR3 is 15 amino acids long. Germline loops: CDR1 SGHNT, CDR2 YENEEA. Trimming cost V 4 bases and J 5 bases, with 16 bases left between them. CDR3 nucleotide sequence: TGTGCCAGCAGCTCGCGACTAGGGAGTGGAGATACGCAGTATTTT. This sequence encodes CASSSRLGSGDTQYF.

The V call is TRBV4-2, the J call TRBJ2-7; 11 nucleotides align to TRBD1. From germline, CDR1 is LGHNA and CDR2 YNFKEQ. Unmatched junction bases numbered 6, after V lost 3 bases and J lost 5 bases. The CDR3 extends over 15 amino acids. CDR3 region: CASSHLGQGAHEQYF. The CDR3 DNA follows: TGTGCCAGCAGCCACCTAGGACAGGGGGCCCACGAGCAGTACTTC.

The CDR3, as DNA: TGTGCCAGTAGTACAGGGACAGTGGTAAAGCGTACTGAAGCTTTCTTT. It specifies CASSTGTVVKRTEAFF. J is TRBJ1-1 and V is TRBV19; 7 nucleotides match TRBD1. The CDR3 extends over 16 amino acids. CDR1 and CDR2 from the germline V gene are LNHDA and SQIVND (reference sequence). V was pared by 4 bases and J by 5 bases, with 13 bases of the junction left unmatched.

This chain uses TRBV27 with TRBJ2-7, with D uncertain. The V gene lost 6 bases and the J gene lost 7 bases, with 16 bases spanning the gap. The CDR3 runs to 13 residues. From germline, CDR1 is MNHEY and CDR2 SMNVEV (reference sequence). CDR3 region: CASSRVETREQYF. The CDR3 DNA reads TGTGCCAGCAGCCGGGTCGAGACGCGTGAGCAGTACTTC.

V is TRBV6-1 and J is TRBJ2-7; 8 bases map to TRBD1. This CDR3 comprises 17 residues. J lost 3 bases, V lost 4 bases, and 14 bases had no gene match. Germline V CDR1 and CDR2: MNHNS, SASEGT. CDR3 DNA sequence: TGTGCCAGCAGTGTTAGGACAGGGACCTCAAGGGGCTACGAGCAGTACTTC. This gives the protein CASSVRTGTSRGYEQYF.

This chain links TRBV7-9 with TRBJ2-7, with 11 bases aligning to TRBD2. Per the germline V gene, CDR1 is SEHNR and CDR2 is FQNEAQ (reference sequence). The CDR3 contains 15 residues. Trimming removed 0 bases from V and 4 bases from J; junction bases left unmatched: 2. The DNA of the CDR3 is TGTGCCAGCAGCTTAGCAGTAGCGGGAGGGTACGAGCAGTACTTC. It translates to CASSLAVAGGYEQYF. Drawing the rest from reference TRBV7-9 and TRBJ2-7, the complete variable domain is DTGVSQNPRHKITKRGQNVTFRCDPISEHNRLYWYRQTLGQGPEFLTYFQNEAQLEKSRLLSDRFSAERPKGSFSTLEIQRTEQGDSAMYLCASSLAVAGGYEQYFGPGTRLTVT.

The V gene is TRBV5-1, the J gene TRBJ2-1; TRBD1 matches 9 bases. The V segment lost 4 bases and the J segment 0 bases; nucleotides outside the gene matches: 2. CDR1 and CDR2 from the germline V gene are SGHRS and YFSETQ. The CDR3 totals 15 residues. CDR3 region: CASSRTGDSYNEQFF. The DNA of the CDR3 is TGCGCCAGCAGCAGGACAGGGGACTCCTACAATGAGCAGTTCTTC.

V is TRBV7-9 and J is TRBJ2-5, with 12 bases that match TRBD2. The J call may not be correct, given that the DNA end is closer to TRBJ2-7. Germline assignment: CDR1 SEHNR and CDR2 FQNEAQ (reference sequence). This CDR3 comprises 15 residues. The CDR3 here is CASSTGLAGTYEQYF. DNA for the CDR3: TGTGCCAGCAGTACCGGACTAGCGGGAACCTACGAGCAGTACTTC.

The V call is TRBV11-2, the J call TRBJ2-7, with 9 bases matching TRBD2. V lost 5 bases and J lost 3; bases outside the gene matches: 8. Germline V gene sequence: CDR1 SGHAT, CDR2 FQNNGV. This CDR3 is built from 15 residues. As DNA, the CDR3 is TGTGCCAGCAGCCTCCGGACTAGCGAAATCTACGAGCAGTACTTC. It codes for CASSLRTSEIYEQYF. Filled out from reference TRBV11-2 and TRBJ2-7, the complete variable domain reads EAGVAQSPRYKIIEKRQSVAFWCNPISGHATLYWYQQILGQGPKLLIQFQNNGVVDDSQLPKDRFSAERLKGVDSTLKIQPAKLEDSAVYLCASSLRTSEIYEQYFGPGTRLTVT.

The chain links TRBV27 to TRBJ2-7; unclear D gene. Per germline, CDR1 MNHEY and CDR2 SMNVEV (reference sequence). The CDR3 consists of 16 residues. The V and J ends lost 3 bases and 2 bases respectively, with 17 bases between them. The CDR3 here is CASSFSPIGGAYEQYF. The CDR3 nucleotides read TGTGCCAGCAGTTTCTCTCCGATAGGCGGAGCCTACGAGCAGTACTTC.

As concerns this clone: An end of the junction differs from the germline gene, which may be a read error. The J gene is TRBJ2-2, the V gene TRBV7-7; D perhaps matches TRBD2 (5 bases). Germline assignment: CDR1 SSHAT and CDR2 FNYEAQ (reference sequence). The CDR3 runs 16 residues. The CDR3 DNA is TGTGCTAGCAGCTTAGGAGGTGCGGGGAACACCGGGGAGCTGTTTTTT. It yields the protein CASSLGGAGNTGELFF.

The rearrangement uses TRBV6-1 and TRBJ2-3; D is unresolved. V was shortened by 4 bases and J by 2 bases, with 7 bases between the two germline ends. This CDR3 has 13 amino acids. Germline V CDR1 and CDR2: MNHNS, SASEGT. The CDR3 sequence is CASSVDITDTQYF. The CDR3 DNA is TGTGCCAGCAGTGTAGACATCACAGATACGCAGTATTTT.

V and J are TRBV6-1 and TRBJ1-1; D unresolved. Germline values: CDR1 MNHNS, CDR2 SASEGT. The V and J ends lost 4 bases and 3 bases respectively, with 9 bases between them. The CDR3 contains 13 residues. CDR3 sequence reads: CASSGYTDTEAFF. DNA for the CDR3: TGTGCCAGCAGTGGGTACACCGACACTGAAGCTTTCTTT.

The chain couples TRBV28 to TRBJ2-7, with TRBD1 identical over 9 bases. The J segment lost 7 bases and the V segment lost 3 bases, leaving 10 bases of the junction unmatched. This CDR3 has 15 residues. Germline V gene sequence: CDR1 MDHEN, CDR2 SYDVKM. CDR3 DNA: TGTGCCAGCAGTTTGGCTCAACAGGGGGCTCGGGAGCAGTACTTC. Protein sequence: CASSLAQQGAREQYF.

The CDR3 is CASSLVTSGSSEQYF. CDR3 DNA: TGTGCCAGCAGCTTAGTTACTAGCGGGTCCTCTGAGCAGTACTTC. The chain recombines TRBV7-9 with TRBJ2-7; 9 bases are shared with TRBD2. The CDR3 covers 15 residues. With 1 base clipped from V and 7 bases from J, the junction kept 8 bases outside the gene matches. Germline V gene sequence: CDR1 SEHNR, CDR2 FQNEAQ (reference sequence). Supplemented by reference TRBV7-9 and TRBJ2-7, the full variable domain reads DTGVSQNPRHKITKRGQNVTFRCDPISEHNRLYWYRQTLGQGPEFLTYFQNEAQLEKSRLLSDRFSAERPKGSFSTLEIQRTEQGDSAMYLCASSLVTSGSSEQYFGPGTRLTVT.

V is TRBV6-5 and J is TRBJ1-2, with TRBD1 as a possible D gene (5 bases). Between the trimmed V and J ends, which lost 5 bases and 0 bases, there was a span of 7 bases. CDR3 length: 13 residues. In germline, CDR1 is MNHEY, CDR2 SVGAGI. The DNA for the CDR3 is TGTGCCAGCAGTCAGACAGCTAACTATGGCTACACCTTC. Translation gives CASSQTANYGYTF.

The rearrangement uses TRBV7-8 and TRBJ1-6, with D perhaps TRBD1 (6 bases). The CDR3 spans 13 residues. Germline V CDR1 and CDR2: SGHVS, FQNEAQ. The ends were cut back, 5 bases at V and 8 bases at J, with 10 bases in the middle. The CDR3, as DNA: TGTGCCAGCAGCATTCGACAGGATTCACCCCTCCACTTT. Translated: CASSIRQDSPLHF.

Measured by frequency, this clone is medium-sized. CDR3 nucleotide sequence: TGTGCCATCAGGGGGCGGGGAGCCACAGATACGCAGTATTTT. Protein sequence: CAIRGRGATDTQYF. The chain combines TRBV10-3 with TRBJ2-3; the D gene is possibly TRBD2 (6 bases). With 6 bases removed from V and 2 bases from J, the gap between germline ends came to 12 bases. The CDR3 extends over 14 amino acids. In germline, CDR1 is ENHRY, CDR2 SYGVKD.

The V call is TRBV7-2, the J call TRBJ2-2; D remains unclear. The germline V gene has CDR1 SGHTA and CDR2 FQGNSA. V was trimmed by 5 bases and J by 8 bases, leaving 15 bases between them. The CDR3 spans 14 residues. This chain's CDR3 is CASSPITTSGELFF. The CDR3 DNA reads as TGTGCCAGCAGCCCTATAACTACTTCGGGGGAGCTGTTTTTT.

The genes are TRBV4-1 and TRBJ2-1; D not resolved. This CDR3 contains 13 residues. V lost 1 base, J lost 6 bases, and 7 bases lay in between. CDR1 is MGHRA, CDR2 YSYEKL, per germline. CDR3 DNA: TGCGCCAGCAGCCAAGGGCATGGCAATGAGCAGTTCTTC. This codes for CASSQGHGNEQFF.

CDR3 coding DNA: TGTGCCAGCAGCTTGGACCTACAGGGGAACACTGAAGCTTTCTTT. It yields the protein CASSLDLQGNTEAFF. The V gene is TRBV5-5, the J gene TRBJ1-1; possibly TRBD1 for D (6 bases). CDR3 size: 15 residues. V lost 0 bases to trimming and J lost 1 base, with 10 bases between them. Per germline, CDR1 SGHKS and CDR2 YYEKEE (reference sequence). The variable domain in full, with the rest retrieved from reference TRBV5-5 and TRBJ1-1, is DAGVTQSPTHLIKTRGQQVTLRCSPISGHKSVSWYQQVLGQGPQFIFQYYEKEERGRGNFPDRFSARQFPNYSSELNVNALLLGDSALYLCASSLDLQGNTEAFFGQGTRLTVV.

The chain couples TRBV4-2 to TRBJ2-7; no definite D call. V lost 3 bases and J lost 2, with 17 bases in between. The germline V gene has CDR1 LGHNA and CDR2 YNFKEQ. This CDR3 contains 16 residues. The CDR3 nucleotides are TGTGCCAGCAGCCACCCCCGCGAAACTAAGCCCTACGAGCAGTACTTC. Translation gives CASSHPRETKPYEQYF.

V and J are TRBV18 and TRBJ2-3, with TRBD2 identical over 7 bases. This CDR3 has 15 residues. V trimming: 0 bases; J trimming: 1 base; junction bases outside the gene matches: 1. Germline CDR1 KGHSH, CDR2 LQKENI. For the CDR3, the DNA is TGTGCCAGCTCACCACCGGGGGGGGGCACAGATACGCAGTATTTT. Translating gives CASSPPGGGTDTQYF. Full variable domain (outside the CDR3, taken from reference TRBV18 and TRBJ2-3): NAGVMQNPRHLVRRRGQEARLRCSPMKGHSHVYWYRQLPEEGLKFMVYLQKENIIDESGMPKERFSAEFPKEGPSILRIQQVVRGDSAAYFCASSPPGGGTDTQYFGPGTRLTVL.

The chain links TRBV18 to TRBJ2-1; TRBD1 matches 7 bases. The CDR3 covers 12 residues. The germline gives CDR1 KGHSH, CDR2 LQKENI. J lost 8 bases, V lost 3 bases, and 1 base had no gene match. The CDR3 here is CASSPTGYEQFF. The CDR3 nucleotides read TGTGCCAGCTCACCGACAGGGTATGAGCAGTTCTTC.

The chain employs TRBV6-5 and TRBJ2-7; 9 nucleotides line up with TRBD2. Germline CDR1 reads MNHEY; CDR2 reads SVGAGI. CDR3 length equals 15 residues. V dropped 2 bases and J dropped 2; count of bases not matched to a gene: 4. In nucleotides, the CDR3 is TGTGCCAGCAGTTACATGGCGGGAGGGGCCTACGAGCAGTACTTC. It specifies CASSYMAGGAYEQYF.

V and J are TRBV4-3 and TRBJ2-7; 15 nucleotides align to TRBD2. The length of the CDR3 is 18 residues. Losses at the gene ends were 4 bases for V and 3 bases for J; bases not matched to a gene: 10. Germline CDR1 and CDR2: LGHNA and YSLEER. CDR3 nucleotides: TGCGCCAGCAGCCTGGGACTAGCGGGGGGAGGTCCTTTCTACGAGCAGTACTTC. Translated: CASSLGLAGGGPFYEQYF.

This chain links TRBV27 with TRBJ1-5; 10 nucleotides match TRBD1. The J segment lost 9 bases and the V segment lost 6 bases, leaving 2 bases of the junction unmatched. CDR3 length: 12 amino acids. The germline CDR1 and CDR2 sequences are MNHEY and SMNVEV (reference sequence). Here the CDR3 reads CASRTGGRPQHF. The CDR3 region has the DNA TGTGCCAGCAGGACAGGGGGCAGGCCCCAGCATTTT.